In its sample, the clone carrying this T cell receptor beta chain was seen many times. Its antigen remains unknown. These data come from a study of CD8 T cells in ankylosing spondylitis. Study-wide results and caveats: Reactive arthritis synovial fluid and blood were previously reported to contain some motif variants. What appeared characteristic of ankylosing spondylitis blood was a TCR beta motif of eight highly homologous variants. The clones that were linked to disease were reported to be significantly enriched in matched synovial fluid samples from ankylosing spondylitis patients.

Quantitative 5'-RACE was performed with molecular barcodes, and it yielded the TCR beta libraries. TCRdb called the 5' RACE reads again in MiXCR, with one record for every CDR3 protein. The table has roughly 100,000 distinct CDR3 sequences, about 24% seen once. Per germline, CDR1 WNHNN and CDR2 SYGVQD (reference sequence). The CDR3 contains 13 residues. Trimming removed 4 bases at V and 5 bases at J, with 12 bases between. The rearrangement links TRBV10-1 to TRBJ2-7; no clear D. This clonotype originated in a male donor with ankylosing spondylitis. The specimen was synovial fluid, either unsorted or a sorted T cell fraction (not recorded which). The CDR3 loop is CASSGTLPNEQYF. CDR3 coding DNA: TGCGCCAGCAGTGGGACCCTACCAAACGAGCAGTACTTC.